A selection of T cell receptor beta chains follows, all from one sample in a study of T cells in Graves' hyperthyroidism and ophthalmopathy. TCRdb recomputed calls from the multiplex PCR reads with MiXCR, one row per CDR3 protein. The sample has a few hundred thousand distinct CDR3 sequences, about half seen once; the top ten hold around 20%. Sequencing used peripheral blood or thyroid tissue (not recorded which). The receptors stem from an adult woman with Graves' disease, either hyperthyroidism or ophthalmopathy (not recorded which). CDR3s include the opening cysteine and the closing phenylalanine or tryptophan. The order of the fields is J gene, V gene, D gene, CDR3 protein. D genes are given only for firm matches.

J gene: TRBJ1-2; V gene: TRBV20-1; D gene: TRBD1; CDR3 protein: CSARTGVDYGYTF
J gene: TRBJ2-7; V gene: TRBV20-1; D gene: TRBD1; CDR3 protein: CSALDSRTGGPMVQYF
J gene: TRBJ1-1; V gene: TRBV20-1; D gene: .; CDR3 protein: CSATGYTEAFF
J gene: TRBJ1-1; V gene: TRBV12-3/TRBV12-4; D gene: .; CDR3 protein: CASRRDRHTEAFF
J gene: TRBJ2-6; V gene: TRBV11-2; D gene: TRBD1; CDR3 protein: CASSQVTGGPSGANVLTF
J gene: TRBJ1-2; V gene: TRBV28; D gene: TRBD1; CDR3 protein: CASSFQGGYGYTF
J gene: TRBJ2-7; V gene: TRBV7-9; D gene: TRBD2; CDR3 protein: CASSQGQGLAEQYF
J gene: TRBJ2-5; V gene: TRBV11-1; D gene: TRBD2; CDR3 protein: CASSWTSGSTKTQYF
J gene: TRBJ2-3; V gene: TRBV10-3; D gene: TRBD1; CDR3 protein: CAISGNGQAADTQYF
J gene: TRBJ2-5; V gene: TRBV20-1; D gene: TRBD2; CDR3 protein: CSASIGLAGERETQYF
J gene: TRBJ2-5; V gene: TRBV7-3; D gene: .; CDR3 protein: CASSLGSTGEGAQYF
J gene: TRBJ2-6; V gene: TRBV30; D gene: TRBD2; CDR3 protein: CAWRAPLAGTSSGANVLTF
J gene: TRBJ2-5; V gene: TRBV6-5; D gene: .; CDR3 protein: CASRIRGAVRETQYF
J gene: TRBJ1-4; V gene: TRBV20-1; D gene: .; CDR3 protein: CSASSGQEGEKLFF
J gene: TRBJ1-1; V gene: TRBV7-9; D gene: TRBD1; CDR3 protein: CASSATGGFTEAFF
J gene: TRBJ1-2; V gene: TRBV19; D gene: .; CDR3 protein: CASRQGSYGYTF
J gene: TRBJ1-3; V gene: TRBV25-1; D gene: .; CDR3 protein: CACSGRISGNTIYF
J gene: TRBJ1-4; V gene: TRBV30; D gene: TRBD1; CDR3 protein: CAWSTTGALNEKLFF
J gene: TRBJ2-7; V gene: TRBV5-6; D gene: TRBD2; CDR3 protein: CASRNPGTTYEQYF
J gene: TRBJ2-5; V gene: TRBV5-5; D gene: .; CDR3 protein: CASSSPWGETQYF
J gene: TRBJ2-2; V gene: TRBV20-1; D gene: TRBD2; CDR3 protein: CSAPSLAENTGELFF
J gene: TRBJ1-5; V gene: TRBV7-2; D gene: TRBD1; CDR3 protein: CASSFGTGPGPQHF
J gene: TRBJ1-2; V gene: TRBV12-3/TRBV12-4; D gene: .; CDR3 protein: CASSLASHSPGYTF
J gene: TRBJ1-1; V gene: TRBV4-1; D gene: .; CDR3 protein: CASSHPRGRAEAFF
J gene: TRBJ1-5; V gene: TRBV2; D gene: TRBD1; CDR3 protein: CASSGMGQGVQPQHF
J gene: TRBJ2-5; V gene: TRBV11-2; D gene: TRBD2; CDR3 protein: CASSHRLADQETQYF
J gene: TRBJ2-5; V gene: TRBV6-5; D gene: .; CDR3 protein: CASSYSKWETQYF
J gene: TRBJ2-7; V gene: TRBV7-2; D gene: .; CDR3 protein: CASSVDWQSYEQHF
J gene: TRBJ1-4; V gene: TRBV6-6; D gene: .; CDR3 protein: CASLRPGDGETLFF
J gene: TRBJ2-7; V gene: TRBV28; D gene: .; CDR3 protein: CASSFSNPYEQYF
J gene: TRBJ1-1; V gene: TRBV25-1; D gene: .; CDR3 protein: CASSEGGLLTEAFF
J gene: TRBJ1-1; V gene: TRBV29-1; D gene: .; CDR3 protein: CSAGMGRTEAFF
J gene: TRBJ2-7; V gene: TRBV24-1; D gene: .; CDR3 protein: CATSTTGLEQYF
J gene: TRBJ1-6; V gene: TRBV28; D gene: TRBD1; CDR3 protein: CASRPRRVDRVDSPLHF
J gene: TRBJ2-5; V gene: TRBV10-3; D gene: TRBD2; CDR3 protein: CAGLAGGPRGETQYF
J gene: TRBJ2-7; V gene: TRBV13; D gene: .; CDR3 protein: CASSLPAASSYEQYF
J gene: TRBJ1-2; V gene: TRBV29-1; D gene: TRBD1; CDR3 protein: CSVGGQHGYTF
J gene: TRBJ1-6; V gene: TRBV18; D gene: .; CDR3 protein: CASSPNRQDNNSPLHF
J gene: TRBJ2-7; V gene: TRBV10-2; D gene: .; CDR3 protein: CASSRNTYEQYF
J gene: TRBJ1-1; V gene: TRBV12-3/TRBV12-4; D gene: TRBD1; CDR3 protein: CASSQGEVNTEAFF
J gene: TRBJ2-7; V gene: TRBV10-3; D gene: .; CDR3 protein: CAVTTNGYEQYF
J gene: TRBJ2-6; V gene: TRBV3-1; D gene: .; CDR3 protein: CASSQAFYSGANVLTF
J gene: TRBJ2-7; V gene: TRBV20-1; D gene: TRBD2; CDR3 protein: CSARDEASGDLGQYF
J gene: TRBJ2-7; V gene: TRBV20-1; D gene: TRBD2; CDR3 protein: CSATSGGSYEQYF
J gene: TRBJ2-2; V gene: TRBV5-1; D gene: .; CDR3 protein: CASSLTRAGNTGELFF
J gene: TRBJ1-5; V gene: TRBV10-2; D gene: .; CDR3 protein: CASSAGPYGPQHF
J gene: TRBJ1-6; V gene: TRBV20-1; D gene: .; CDR3 protein: CSARSSHSPLHF
J gene: TRBJ1-3; V gene: TRBV10-2; D gene: .; CDR3 protein: CASRHRESAPGNTIYF
J gene: TRBJ1-5; V gene: TRBV20-1; D gene: .; CDR3 protein: CSARGQGRQPQHF